The 9 T cell receptor beta chains listed next were all sequenced from one sample in a study of blood T cell repertoires in COVID-19. The method was immunoSEQ multiplex PCR; TCRdb's version includes in-frame clones alone and lacks a portion of them. Here the sample spans 120,000 or so clones, about 79% being singletons. The material sequenced was peripheral blood. The receptors were gathered from a man in his forties or fifties with active or convalescent COVID-19.

The genes are TRBV20-1 and TRBJ2-3, with D perhaps TRBD2 (6 bases). CDR1 DFQATT and CDR2 SNEGSKA come from the germline V gene (reference sequence). Trimming removed 3 bases at V and 0 bases at J, with 13 bases between. The CDR3 is 15 residues long. The chain's CDR3 is CSASQLALSTDTQYF. The CDR3, as DNA: TGCAGTGCTAGTCAGCTAGCGCTAAGCACAGATACGCAGTATTTT.

The chain is built from TRBV6-1 and TRBJ1-6; 7 bases are a match to TRBD1. The germline CDR1 and CDR2 sequences are MNHNS and SASEGT. V trimming: 0 bases; J trimming: 8 bases; junction bases outside the gene matches: 4. This CDR3 region has 15 residues. The CDR3: CASSEAGTVYSPLHF. DNA of the CDR3: TGTGCCAGCAGTGAAGCGGGGACAGTATATTCACCCCTCCACTTT.

On this clone itself: This CDR3 is also generated by other DNA sequences in the sample. CDR3 in DNA: TGCAGTGCTAGCTCTGGGCACGAGCAGTACTTC. Its translation: CSASSGHEQYF. This sequence joins TRBV20-1 and TRBJ2-7; D is unclear. V was clipped by 3 bases and J by 5 bases, with 8 bases between them. The CDR3 spans 11 residues. Germline values: CDR1 DFQATT, CDR2 SNEGSKA (reference sequence).

The chain is built from TRBV7-9 and TRBJ2-7; 7 nucleotides align to TRBD2. The V and J ends lost 1 base and 4 bases, in that order; junction bases with no gene match: 16. Germline V lookup: CDR1 SEHNR, CDR2 FQNEAQ (reference sequence). The CDR3 extends over 18 amino acids. The CDR3 DNA is TGTGCCAGCAGCTTAGTGGCGATAGGCGGGAGATCGGGGTACGAGCAGTACTTC. Its translation is CASSLVAIGGRSGYEQYF.

V gene TRBV5-4 combines with J gene TRBJ2-1; possible D gene TRBD1, 6 bases. Per germline, CDR1 SGHNT and CDR2 YYREEE (reference sequence). The V gene lost 3 bases and the J gene lost 4 bases, with 14 bases spanning the gap. The CDR3 loop spans 15 amino acids. The CDR3 sequence: CASSSLAQGYNEQFF. The DNA of the CDR3 is TGTGCCAGCAGCTCCCTCGCTCAGGGGTACAATGAGCAGTTCTTC.

The chain joins TRBV5-1 to TRBJ1-2; D call uncertain. With 6 bases removed from V and 2 bases from J, the gap between germline ends came to 20 bases. The CDR3 is 16 residues long. Germline CDR1 reads SGHRS; CDR2 reads YFSETQ. CDR3 region: CASILLPGSGNYGYTF. CDR3 sequence (DNA): TGCGCCAGCATCTTACTACCCGGGAGTGGGAACTATGGCTACACCTTC.

The V and J genes are TRBV6-4 and TRBJ1-1; D gene unclear. Germline CDR1 MRHNA, CDR2 SNTAGT. The CDR3 length is 13 residues. V was trimmed by 0 bases and J by 1 base, leaving 3 bases between them. CDR3 residues: CASSDSRNTEAFF. CDR3 nucleotide sequence: TGTGCCAGCAGTGACTCGAGGAACACTGAAGCTTTCTTT.

V usage is TRBV9 and J usage is TRBJ2-2; 10 positions agree with TRBD2. Germline-derived CDR1 and CDR2 are SGDLS and YYNGEE. The CDR3 totals 16 residues. The V segment lost 4 bases and the J segment 3 bases; nucleotides outside the gene matches: 6. This CDR3 reads CASSLSGRAHTGELFF. In DNA, the CDR3 is TGTGCCAGCAGCTTAAGCGGGAGGGCCCACACCGGGGAGCTGTTTTTT.

The rearrangement links TRBV5-1 to TRBJ2-3; TRBD1 is a possible D gene (5 bases). The CDR3 sequence is 14 residues long. CDR1 is SGHRS, CDR2 YFSETQ, per germline. The V gene lost 5 bases and the J gene lost 0 bases, with 10 bases spanning the gap. This chain's CDR3 is CASRKGASTDTQYF. For the CDR3, the DNA is TGCGCCAGCAGGAAAGGGGCCAGCACAGATACGCAGTATTTT.